This T cell receptor beta chain emerged from a study of spatial heterogeneity in lung cancer. Study at large: PBMC samples from follow-up, when available, were sequenced at a median of roughly two years post-resection.

TCR cDNA molecules each carried a unique molecular identifier. Via MiXCR, TCRdb re-called the 5' RACE reads, giving one row per CDR3 protein. Here the sample spans over 35,000 distinct CDR3 sequences, roughly 10% being singletons. V was shortened by 6 bases and J by 0 bases, with 12 bases between the two germline ends. This CDR3 is 14 amino acids long. Documented time point: blood at routine non-recurrence follow-up after resection. The chain uses TRBV12-3 or TRBV12-4 and TRBJ2-7, with D perhaps TRBD2 (5 bases). The sequencing here drew on PBMCs, taken at follow-up. The sequence was obtained from a female donor with early-stage non-small cell lung cancer. This chain's CDR3 is CASRDSGSSYEQYF. The CDR3 DNA sequence: TGTGCCAGCAGGGACTCGGGGAGCTCCTACGAGCAGTACTTC.